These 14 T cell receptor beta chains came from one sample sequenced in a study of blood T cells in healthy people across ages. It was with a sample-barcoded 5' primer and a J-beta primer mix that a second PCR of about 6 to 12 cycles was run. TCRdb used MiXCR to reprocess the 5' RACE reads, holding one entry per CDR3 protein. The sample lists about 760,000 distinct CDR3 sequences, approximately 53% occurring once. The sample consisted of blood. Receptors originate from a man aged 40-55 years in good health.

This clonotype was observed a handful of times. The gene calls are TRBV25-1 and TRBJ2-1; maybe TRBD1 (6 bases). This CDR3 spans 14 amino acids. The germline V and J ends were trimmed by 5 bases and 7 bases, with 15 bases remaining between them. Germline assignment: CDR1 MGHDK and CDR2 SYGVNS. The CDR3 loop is CASSTAGALNEQFF. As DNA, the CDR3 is TGTGCCAGCAGTACTGCAGGGGCGCTTAATGAGCAGTTCTTC.

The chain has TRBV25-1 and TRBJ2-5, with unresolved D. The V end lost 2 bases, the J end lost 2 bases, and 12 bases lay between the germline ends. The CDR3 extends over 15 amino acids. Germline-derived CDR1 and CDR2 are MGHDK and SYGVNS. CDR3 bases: TGTGCCAGCAGTGAACGGTCCGGGCTACAAGAGACCCAGTACTTC. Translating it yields CASSERSGLQETQYF.

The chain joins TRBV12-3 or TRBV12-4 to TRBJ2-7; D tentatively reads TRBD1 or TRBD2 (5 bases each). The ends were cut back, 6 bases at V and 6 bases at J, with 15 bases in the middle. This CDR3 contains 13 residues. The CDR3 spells CASSRKERGEQYF. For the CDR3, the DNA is TGTGCCAGCAGCCGAAAGGAGAGGGGCGAGCAGTACTTC.

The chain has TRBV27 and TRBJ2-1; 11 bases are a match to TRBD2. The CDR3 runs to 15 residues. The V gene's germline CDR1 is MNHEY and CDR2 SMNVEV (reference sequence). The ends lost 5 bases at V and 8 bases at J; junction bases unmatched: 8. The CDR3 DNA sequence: TGTGCCAGCAGTAAGACTAGCGGGATTAGCTATGAGCAGTTCTTC. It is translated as CASSKTSGISYEQFF.

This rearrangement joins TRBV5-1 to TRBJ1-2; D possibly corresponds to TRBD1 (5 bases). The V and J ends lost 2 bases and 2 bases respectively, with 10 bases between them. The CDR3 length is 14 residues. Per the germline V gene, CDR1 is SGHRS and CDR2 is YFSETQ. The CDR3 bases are TGCGCCAGCAGCTTTGAGGGGCAGAACTATGGCTACACCTTC. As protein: CASSFEGQNYGYTF.

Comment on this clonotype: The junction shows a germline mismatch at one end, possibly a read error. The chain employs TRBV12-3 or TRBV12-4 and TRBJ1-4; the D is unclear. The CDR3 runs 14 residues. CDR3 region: CASSFDTFGEKLFF. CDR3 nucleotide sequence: TGTGCCAGTAGTTTTGACACCTTTGGAGAAAAACTGTTTTTT.

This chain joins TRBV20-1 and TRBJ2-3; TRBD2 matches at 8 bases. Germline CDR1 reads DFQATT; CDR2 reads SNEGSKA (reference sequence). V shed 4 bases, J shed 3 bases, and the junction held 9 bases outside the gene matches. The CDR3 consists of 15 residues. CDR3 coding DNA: TGCAGTGCTACCCAACCCCAGCGGGAGACAGATACGCAGTATTTT. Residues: CSATQPQRETDTQYF.

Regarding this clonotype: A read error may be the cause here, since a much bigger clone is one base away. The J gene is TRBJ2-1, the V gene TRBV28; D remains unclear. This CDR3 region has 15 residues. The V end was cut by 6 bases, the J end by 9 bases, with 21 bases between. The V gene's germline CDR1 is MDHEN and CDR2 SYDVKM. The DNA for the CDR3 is TGTGCCAGCAGGAGCCCGGACCGCGACGTTGGTGAGCAGTTCTTC. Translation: CASRSPDRDVGEQFF. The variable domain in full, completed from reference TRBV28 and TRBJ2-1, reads DVKVTQSSRYLVKRTGEKVFLECVQDMDHENMFWYRQDPGLGLRLIYFSYDVKMKEKGDIPEGYSVSREKKERFSLILESASTNQTSMYLCASRSPDRDVGEQFFGPGTRLTVL.

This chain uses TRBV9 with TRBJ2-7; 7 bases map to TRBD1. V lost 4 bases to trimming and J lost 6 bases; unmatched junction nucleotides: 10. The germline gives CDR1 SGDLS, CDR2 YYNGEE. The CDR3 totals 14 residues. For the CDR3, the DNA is TGTGCCAGCAGCCAAACCAACAGGGGACGCGAGCAGTACTTC. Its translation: CASSQTNRGREQYF.

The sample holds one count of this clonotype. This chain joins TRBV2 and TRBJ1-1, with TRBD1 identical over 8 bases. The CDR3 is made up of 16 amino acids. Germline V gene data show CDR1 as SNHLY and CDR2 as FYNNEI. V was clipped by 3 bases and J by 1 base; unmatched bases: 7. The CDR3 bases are TGTGCCAGCAGTGATTCGTATGGACAGGGGAACACTGAAGCTTTCTTT. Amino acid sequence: CASSDSYGQGNTEAFF. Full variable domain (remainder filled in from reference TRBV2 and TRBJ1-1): EPEVTQTPSHQVTQMGQEVILRCVPISNHLYFYWYRQILGQKVEFLVSFYNNEISEKSEIFDDQFSVERPDGSNFTLKIRSTKLEDSAMYFCASSDSYGQGNTEAFFGQGTRLTVV.

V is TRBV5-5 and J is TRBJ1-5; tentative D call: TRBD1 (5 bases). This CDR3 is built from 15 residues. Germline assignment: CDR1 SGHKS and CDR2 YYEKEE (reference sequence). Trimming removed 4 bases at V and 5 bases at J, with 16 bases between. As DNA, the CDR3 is TGTGCCAGCAGCGCCGACAGCCAGGAGTATCAGCCCCAGCATTTT. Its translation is CASSADSQEYQPQHF.

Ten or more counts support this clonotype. In DNA, the CDR3 is TGTGCCAGCAGTTTAGGTGCGGCGCAGTTCTTC. Amino acids: CASSLGAAQFF. The chain recombines TRBV12-3 or TRBV12-4 with TRBJ2-1; D not certain. This CDR3 has 11 residues. Trimming pared 1 base from V and 12 bases from J, leaving 7 bases between.

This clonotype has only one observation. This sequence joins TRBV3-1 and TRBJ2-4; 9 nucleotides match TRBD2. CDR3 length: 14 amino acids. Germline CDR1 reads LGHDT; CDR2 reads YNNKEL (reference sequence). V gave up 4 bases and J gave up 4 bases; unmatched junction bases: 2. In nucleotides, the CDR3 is TGTGCCAGCAGCCGACTAGCGGTTAAAAACATTCAGTACTTC. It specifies CASSRLAVKNIQYF. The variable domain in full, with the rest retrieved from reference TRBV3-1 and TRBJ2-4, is DTAVSQTPKYLVTQMGNDKSIKCEQNLGHDTMYWYKQDSKKFLKIMFSYNNKELIINETVPNRFSPKSPDKAHLNLHINSLELGDSAVYFCASSRLAVKNIQYFGAGTRLSVL.

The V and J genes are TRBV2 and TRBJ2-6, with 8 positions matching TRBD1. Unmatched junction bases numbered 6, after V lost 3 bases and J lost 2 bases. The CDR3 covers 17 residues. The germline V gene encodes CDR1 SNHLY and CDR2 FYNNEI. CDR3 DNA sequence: TGTGCCAGCAGTGATGGGACAGGTCTTACTGGGGCCAACGTCCTGACTTTC. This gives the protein CASSDGTGLTGANVLTF.